These 27 T cell receptor beta chains were sequenced from one sample in a study of T cell responses to AZD1222 COVID-19 vaccine. Clones were sequenced by immunoSEQ multiplex PCR, and TCRdb holds only the in-frame ones, with some missing. The sample comprises about 110,000 clones, approximately 84% of which are singletons, and about 9.7% rests with the top ten. The sequencing used peripheral blood, collected on day 0 of AZD1222 vaccination. Receptor source: an adult in good health.

CDR3 in amino acids: CSVATYNEQFF. The DNA of the CDR3 is TGCAGCGTTGCCACGTACAATGAGCAGTTCTTC. The rearrangement links TRBV29-1 to TRBJ2-1; no clear D gene. This CDR3 is built from 11 residues. Trimming cost V 4 bases and J 4 bases, with 5 bases left between them. In germline, CDR1 is SQVTM, CDR2 ANQGSEA.

The chain combines TRBV7-8 with TRBJ1-3; D is possibly TRBD1 (5 bases). V gave up 3 bases and J gave up 0 bases, with 9 bases separating them. The CDR3 extends over 15 amino acids. Germline CDR1 SGHVS, CDR2 FQNEAQ. CDR3: CASSFNGASGNTIYF. CDR3 nucleotides: TGTGCCAGCAGCTTTAACGGGGCCTCTGGAAACACCATATATTTT.

This clone has only one observation. The chain uses TRBV30 and TRBJ2-7, with TRBD1 as a possible D gene (7 bases). Per the germline V gene, CDR1 is GTSNPN and CDR2 is SVGIG (reference sequence). V was pared by 3 bases and J by 3 bases, with 15 bases between. The CDR3 is 14 residues long. The CDR3 DNA follows: TGTGCCTGGAGGGACCCCAGGGGGGTCTACGAGCAGTACTTC. This codes for CAWRDPRGVYEQYF.

This sequence joins TRBV18 and TRBJ2-5, with TRBD2 as a possible D gene (5 bases). Germline CDR1 is KGHSH and CDR2 is LQKENI. This CDR3 has 15 amino acids. With 3 bases removed from V and 5 bases from J, the gap between germline ends came to 16 bases. The chain's CDR3 is CASSPRSGVEETQYF. CDR3 nucleotides: TGTGCCAGCTCACCGAGGAGCGGCGTAGAGGAGACCCAGTACTTC.

The CDR3 bases are TGTGCCAGCAGCCCCGGAAGGAGTGATGAGACCCAGTACTTC. Protein: CASSPGRSDETQYF. This sequence joins TRBV5-4 and TRBJ2-5, with D uncertain. Trimming left V 4 bases short and J 5 bases short, with 15 bases between. In germline, CDR1 is SGHNT, CDR2 YYREEE (reference sequence). The CDR3 is made up of 14 amino acids.

This chain uses TRBV10-3 with TRBJ2-1, with 11 bases matching TRBD1. The CDR3 is 14 amino acids. CDR1 and CDR2 (germline): ENHRY, SYGVKD. V was clipped by 5 bases and J by 9 bases; unmatched bases: 6. CDR3 region: CAISPGQGELEQFF. The CDR3 coding sequence is TGTGCCATCAGTCCGGGACAGGGGGAACTTGAGCAGTTCTTC.

The gene calls are TRBV19 and TRBJ1-2; 8 nucleotides agree with TRBD1. The CDR3 has 14 amino acids. Germline trimming cut 5 bases from V and 2 bases from J; bases unmatched to any gene: 4. Germline V CDR1 and CDR2: LNHDA, SQIVND (reference sequence). The CDR3 nucleotides are TGTGCCAGTAGTCCCGACAGGGGCAACTATGGCTACACCTTC. Its translation is CASSPDRGNYGYTF.

The V call is TRBV9, the J call TRBJ2-3; 8 bases line up with TRBD1. V was pared by 6 bases and J by 4 bases, with 4 bases of the junction left unmatched. The CDR3 loop spans 13 amino acids. Germline assignment: CDR1 SGDLS and CDR2 YYNGEE. The CDR3 DNA follows: TGTGCCAGCACAGGGGGCAAGGCAGATACGCAGTATTTT. This translates into CASTGGKADTQYF. The whole variable domain, filled in from reference TRBV9 and TRBJ2-3, reads DSGVTQTPKHLITATGQRVTLRCSPRSGDLSVYWYQQSLDQGLQFLIQYYNGEERAKGNILERFSAQQFPDLHSELNLSSLELGDSALYFCASTGGKADTQYFGPGTRLTVL.

The V and J genes are TRBV30 and TRBJ1-1; tentative D call: TRBD1 (6 bases). The ends were cut back, 5 bases at V and 0 bases at J, with 10 bases in the middle. There are 13 residues in the CDR3. Germline lookup yields CDR1 GTSNPN and CDR2 SVGIG (reference sequence). The CDR3 sequence: CAWDRRMNTEAFF. In DNA form, the CDR3 reads TGTGCCTGGGACAGGCGAATGAACACTGAAGCTTTCTTT.

The chain links TRBV19 to TRBJ2-5; 10 positions match TRBD1. Trimming cost V 3 bases and J 3 bases; bases outside gene matches: 4. Per the germline V gene, CDR1 is LNHDA and CDR2 is SQIVND (reference sequence). CDR3 size: 15 residues. CDR3 DNA sequence: TGTGCCAGTAGTATTACGACAGGGGGCGAAGAGACCCAGTACTTC. As protein: CASSITTGGEETQYF.

The chain is built from TRBV24-1 and TRBJ1-1; 9 bases match TRBD1. Germline V gene lookup returns CDR1 KGHDR and CDR2 SFDVKD. This CDR3 comprises 14 residues. Losses at the gene ends were 9 bases for V and 4 bases for J; bases not matched to a gene: 8. CDR3 DNA: TGTGCCACCCTCCCGGGACAGGGAGGCACTGAAGCTTTCTTT. As protein: CATLPGQGGTEAFF.

The genes are TRBV6-5 and TRBJ1-5; 8 nucleotides agree with TRBD1. After removal of 8 bases from V and 0 bases from J, the junction contained 6 bases not matched to a gene. CDR1 and CDR2 from the germline V gene are MNHEY and SVGAGI. The CDR3 consists of 15 residues. CDR3 amino acids: CASGSQGGSNQPQHF. The CDR3 region has the DNA TGTGCCAGCGGATCACAGGGGGGTAGCAATCAGCCCCAGCATTTT.

V and J are TRBV28 and TRBJ2-7; 9 bases fit TRBD1. Germline V gene data show CDR1 as MDHEN and CDR2 as SYDVKM. This CDR3 has 16 amino acids. The J segment lost 2 bases and the V segment lost 5 bases, leaving 10 bases of the junction unmatched. The CDR3 region is CASSLGFGQGTYEQYF. In nucleotides, the CDR3 is TGTGCCAGCAGTCTCGGTTTTGGACAGGGGACCTACGAGCAGTACTTC.

The genes are TRBV4-2 and TRBJ2-1; D possibly matches TRBD1 or TRBD2 (5 bases each). The germline V gene encodes CDR1 LGHNA and CDR2 YNFKEQ. The CDR3 consists of 16 residues. Between the trimmed V and J ends, which lost 4 bases and 1 base, there was a span of 14 bases. CDR3 in DNA: TGTGCCAGCAGCCGGGCAACCGAGGGGTCCTACAATGAGCAGTTCTTC. Its translation is CASSRATEGSYNEQFF.

The J gene is TRBJ2-7, the V gene TRBV5-8; D is undetermined. Trimming removed 2 bases from V and 2 bases from J, with 2 bases in between. This CDR3 spans 11 amino acids. CDR1 SGHTS and CDR2 YDEGEE come from the germline V gene. CDR3 sequence (DNA): TGTGCCAGCAGCTTTACCTACGAGCAGTACTTC. It is translated as CASSFTYEQYF.

This chain connects TRBV5-1 to TRBJ2-1; TRBD2 is a possible D gene (5 bases). The CDR3 contains 13 residues. Germline CDR1 is SGHRS and CDR2 is YFSETQ. The germline V and J ends were trimmed by 4 bases and 12 bases, with 17 bases remaining between them. The CDR3 DNA reads as TGCGCCAGCAGCCCTACTTTCGGGAACGGGCAGTTCTTC. Encoded protein: CASSPTFGNGQFF.

The V and J genes are TRBV27 and TRBJ2-3, with a weak D call TRBD2 (6 bases). From germline, CDR1 is MNHEY and CDR2 SMNVEV (reference sequence). Trimming removed 2 bases from V and 8 bases from J, with 11 bases in between. The CDR3 extends over 13 amino acids. The CDR3 nucleotides read TGTGCCAGCAGTTTAGAAGCGGGCTTTACGCAGTATTTT. It encodes CASSLEAGFTQYF.

The CDR3: CASSLIGGGYTF. The CDR3 DNA reads as TGTGCCAGCAGCCTAATAGGAGGAGGCTACACCTTC. The chain recombines TRBV11-2 with TRBJ1-2, with D unclear. CDR1 SGHAT and CDR2 FQNNGV come from the germline V gene. The CDR3 loop spans 12 amino acids. Trimming removed 5 bases at V and 8 bases at J, with 12 bases between.

The V and J genes are TRBV7-9 and TRBJ1-4; 7 bases match TRBD1. Unmatched junction bases numbered 5, after V lost 2 bases and J lost 8 bases. In germline, CDR1 is SEHNR, CDR2 FQNEAQ (reference sequence). This CDR3 has 14 residues. As DNA, the CDR3 is TGTGCCAGCAGCTTACGGGACAGCCTCGAAAAACTGTTTTTT. Its translation is CASSLRDSLEKLFF.

V usage is TRBV5-1 and J usage is TRBJ2-3, with 8 nucleotides matching TRBD2. CDR3 length equals 18 residues. The germline gives CDR1 SGHRS, CDR2 YFSETQ. The junction had 11 bases not matched to a gene; V was cut back by 0 bases and J by 2 bases. CDR3 sequence: CASSLGRLAGLSTDTQYF. The CDR3 DNA reads TGCGCCAGCAGCTTGGGTCGGCTAGCGGGCCTCTCCACAGATACGCAGTATTTT.

V and J are TRBV7-8 and TRBJ2-5, with D possibly matching TRBD2 (6 bases). The V end lost 5 bases, the J end lost 5 bases, and 21 bases lay between the germline ends. CDR1 is SGHVS, CDR2 FQNEAQ, per germline. The CDR3 has 16 residues. The CDR3 region has the DNA TGTGCCAGCAGCCCTAGGAGGGAAAGCCTCCGGGAGACCCAGTACTTC. Translated, it gives CASSPRRESLRETQYF.

J is TRBJ2-5 and V is TRBV7-8, with a tentative D call TRBD2 (5 bases). CDR1 and CDR2 from the germline V gene are SGHVS and FQNEAQ. This CDR3 is 13 amino acids long. Trimming removed 3 bases at V and 9 bases at J, with 14 bases between. The DNA for the CDR3 is TGTGCCAGCAGCTTTTTAACGGGAAGGGCCCAGTACTTC. Translated, it gives CASSFLTGRAQYF.

The V call is TRBV5-6, the J call TRBJ1-4; TRBD1 is a possible D gene (6 bases). Trimming took off 0 bases at V and 5 bases at J, with 14 bases between the two ends. CDR3 length: 16 amino acids. Germline-derived CDR1 and CDR2 are SGHDT and YYEEEE. CDR3 sequence reads: CASSLAGAAGNEKLFF. The CDR3, as DNA: TGTGCCAGCAGCTTGGCAGGGGCAGCGGGGAATGAAAAACTGTTTTTT. Full variable domain (missing parts from reference TRBV5-6 and TRBJ1-4): DAGVTQSPTHLIKTRGQQVTLRCSPKSGHDTVSWYQQALGQGPQFIFQYYEEEERQRGNFPDRFSGHQFPNYSSELNVNALLLGDSALYLCASSLAGAAGNEKLFFGSGTQLSVL.

The chain recombines TRBV28 with TRBJ1-2, with D uncertain. Germline V gene lookup returns CDR1 MDHEN and CDR2 SYDVKM. The CDR3 is made up of 13 amino acids. V was cut by 6 bases and J by 2 bases, with 10 bases left in between. The CDR3 DNA sequence: TGTGCCAGCAGGGCAGACGGAAACTATGGCTACACCTTC. Residues: CASRADGNYGYTF.

This chain connects TRBV11-2 to TRBJ1-6; D is uncertain. The CDR3 totals 13 residues. V lost 2 bases, J lost 7 bases, and 6 bases lay in between. Germline-derived CDR1 and CDR2 are SGHAT and FQNNGV. CDR3 nucleotide sequence: TGTGCCAGCAGCTTAATCCAGAATTCACCCCTCCACTTT. Amino acids: CASSLIQNSPLHF.

This rearrangement joins TRBV28 to TRBJ2-7; TRBD2 matches at 13 bases. Germline V lookup: CDR1 MDHEN, CDR2 SYDVKM. V lost 6 bases, J lost 3 bases, and 5 bases stayed unmatched. The CDR3 is 15 amino acids. The CDR3 DNA follows: TGTGCCAGCAGAACTAGCGGGAGGGGAAGCTACGAGCAGTACTTC. Its translation: CASRTSGRGSYEQYF.

The rearrangement links TRBV4-2 to TRBJ2-5; 8 positions match TRBD2. V dropped 4 bases and J dropped 0; count of bases not matched to a gene: 4. Per the germline V gene, CDR1 is LGHNA and CDR2 is YNFKEQ. The CDR3 covers 15 residues. The CDR3 DNA reads TGTGCCAGCAGCCGGCGAGCGGGGGACCAAGAGACCCAGTACTTC. This encodes CASSRRAGDQETQYF.